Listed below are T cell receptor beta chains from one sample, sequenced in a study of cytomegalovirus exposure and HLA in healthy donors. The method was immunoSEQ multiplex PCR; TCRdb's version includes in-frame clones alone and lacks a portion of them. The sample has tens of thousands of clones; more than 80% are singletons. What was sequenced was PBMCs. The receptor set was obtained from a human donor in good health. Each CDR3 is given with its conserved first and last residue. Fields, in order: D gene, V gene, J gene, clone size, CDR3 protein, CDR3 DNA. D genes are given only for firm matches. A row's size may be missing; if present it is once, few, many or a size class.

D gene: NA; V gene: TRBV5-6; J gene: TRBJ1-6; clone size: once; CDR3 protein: CASTTGDSPLHF; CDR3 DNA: TGTGCCAGCACCACAGGAGATTCACCCCTCCACTTT
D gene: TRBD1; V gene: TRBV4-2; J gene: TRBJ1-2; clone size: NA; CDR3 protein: CASSPGTGIGGYTF; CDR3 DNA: TGTGCCAGCAGCCCAGGGACAGGGATCGGTGGCTACACCTTC
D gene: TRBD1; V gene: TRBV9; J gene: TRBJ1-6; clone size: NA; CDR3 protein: CASSVTGDNSPLHF; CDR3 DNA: TGTGCCAGCAGCGTAACAGGGGATAATTCACCCCTCCACTTT
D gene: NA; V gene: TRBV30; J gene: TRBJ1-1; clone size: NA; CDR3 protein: CAWSVPGSVEAFF; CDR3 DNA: TGTGCCTGGAGTGTACCAGGGTCAGTTGAAGCTTTCTTT
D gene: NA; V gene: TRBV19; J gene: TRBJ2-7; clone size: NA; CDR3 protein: CASSIDQGSSYEQYF; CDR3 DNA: TGTGCCAGTAGTATAGATCAAGGGAGCTCCTACGAGCAGTACTTC
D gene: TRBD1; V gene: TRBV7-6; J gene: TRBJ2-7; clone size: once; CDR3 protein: CASSSRLDRGNYEQYF; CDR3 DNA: TGTGCCAGCAGCTCCCGACTGGACAGGGGAAACTACGAGCAGTACTTC
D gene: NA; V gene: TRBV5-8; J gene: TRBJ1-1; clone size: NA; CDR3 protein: CASSPGEGSAEAFF; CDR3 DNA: TGTGCCAGCAGCCCGGGGGAGGGTTCGGCCGAAGCTTTCTTT
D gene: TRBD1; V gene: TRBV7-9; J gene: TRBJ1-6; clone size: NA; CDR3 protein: CASSLGTGISNSPLHF; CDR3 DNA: TGTGCCAGCAGCTTAGGGACAGGGATCTCAAATTCACCCCTCCACTTT
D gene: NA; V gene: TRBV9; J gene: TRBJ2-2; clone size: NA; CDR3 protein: CASSVGQVNTGELFF; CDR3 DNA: TGTGCCAGCAGCGTAGGACAGGTTAACACCGGGGAGCTGTTTTTT
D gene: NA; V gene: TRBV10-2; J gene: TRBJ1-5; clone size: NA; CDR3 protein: CASQQESIGNGNQPQHF; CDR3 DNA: TGCGCCAGCCAACAAGAGTCGATCGGGAACGGCAATCAGCCCCAGCATTTT
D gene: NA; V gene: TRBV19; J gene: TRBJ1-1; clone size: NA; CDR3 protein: CASRPQGGTEAFF; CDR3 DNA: TGTGCCAGTAGGCCCCAGGGTGGCACTGAAGCTTTCTTT
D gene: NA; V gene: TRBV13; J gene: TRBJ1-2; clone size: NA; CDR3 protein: CASSLGRGRGNYGYTF; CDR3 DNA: TGTGCCAGCAGCTTAGGCCGTGGCAGGGGTAACTATGGCTACACCTTC
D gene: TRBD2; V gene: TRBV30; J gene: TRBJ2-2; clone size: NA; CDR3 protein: CARPLGGAWGELFF; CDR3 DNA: TGTGCTCGGCCCCTCGGGGGGGCCTGGGGGGAGCTGTTTTTT
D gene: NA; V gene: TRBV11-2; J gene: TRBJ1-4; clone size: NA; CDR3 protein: CASSPTEFGASHEKLFF; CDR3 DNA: TGTGCCAGCAGCCCCACAGAGTTTGGGGCCTCCCATGAAAAACTGTTTTTT
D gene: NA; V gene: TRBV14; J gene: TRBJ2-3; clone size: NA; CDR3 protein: CASSQDLASGTDTQYF; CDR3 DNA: TGTGCCAGCAGCCAAGATCTGGCTAGCGGCACAGATACGCAGTATTTT
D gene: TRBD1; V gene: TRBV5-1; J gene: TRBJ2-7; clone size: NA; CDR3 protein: CASRGTGLSYEQYF; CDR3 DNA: TGCGCCAGCAGGGGGACAGGGCTTTCCTACGAGCAGTACTTC
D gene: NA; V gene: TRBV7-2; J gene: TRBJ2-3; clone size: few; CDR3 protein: CASSERGLPSTDTQYF; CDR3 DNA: TGTGCCAGCAGCGAAAGGGGACTTCCGAGCACAGATACGCAGTATTTT
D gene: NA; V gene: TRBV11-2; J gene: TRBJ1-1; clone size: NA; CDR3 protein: CASSTQGMAFF; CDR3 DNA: TGTGCCAGCAGCACTCAGGGTATGGCTTTCTTT
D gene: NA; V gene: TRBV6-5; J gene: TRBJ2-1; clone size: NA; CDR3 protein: CASSYSAGVNEQFF; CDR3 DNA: TGTGCCAGCAGTTACTCGGCAGGGGTAAATGAGCAGTTCTTC
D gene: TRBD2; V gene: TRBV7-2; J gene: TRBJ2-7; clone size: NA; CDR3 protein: CASSLAGFGTSQTYEQYF; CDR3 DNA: TGTGCCAGCAGCTTAGCGGGATTCGGGACTAGCCAGACCTACGAGCAGTACTTC
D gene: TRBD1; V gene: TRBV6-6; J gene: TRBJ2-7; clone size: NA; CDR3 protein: CACRDRVDEQYF; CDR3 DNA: TGTGCCTGCCGGGACAGGGTGGACGAGCAGTACTTC
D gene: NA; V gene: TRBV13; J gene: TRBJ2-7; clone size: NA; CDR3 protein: CASSLGQGEYEQYF; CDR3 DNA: TGTGCCAGCAGCTTAGGACAGGGAGAGTACGAGCAGTACTTC
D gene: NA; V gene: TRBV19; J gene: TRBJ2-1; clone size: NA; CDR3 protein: CAIAGRPGENEQFF; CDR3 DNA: TGTGCCATTGCGGGACGCCCTGGAGAGAATGAGCAGTTCTTC
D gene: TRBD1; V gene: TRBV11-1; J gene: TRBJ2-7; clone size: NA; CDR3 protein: CASKKTGGHEQYF; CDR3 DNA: TGTGCCAGTAAAAAGACAGGGGGCCACGAGCAGTACTTC
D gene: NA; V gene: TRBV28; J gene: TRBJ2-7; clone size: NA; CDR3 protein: CASSLGGAQGEQYF; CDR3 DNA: TGTGCCAGCAGTTTAGGGGGGGCGCAGGGCGAGCAGTACTTC
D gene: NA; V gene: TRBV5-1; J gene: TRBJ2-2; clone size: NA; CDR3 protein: CASSRYGEDTGGLFF; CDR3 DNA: TGCGCCAGCAGCCGTTACGGGGAGGACACCGGGGGGCTGTTTTTT
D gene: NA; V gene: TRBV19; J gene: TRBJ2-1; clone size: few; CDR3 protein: CASSTGGLYNEQFF; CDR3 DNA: TGTGCCAGTAGTACTGGGGGCCTTTACAATGAGCAGTTCTTC
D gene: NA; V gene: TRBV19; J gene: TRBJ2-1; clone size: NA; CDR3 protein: CASSPLPGEEQFF; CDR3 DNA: TGTGCCAGTAGTCCCCTTCCGGGGGAAGAGCAGTTCTTC
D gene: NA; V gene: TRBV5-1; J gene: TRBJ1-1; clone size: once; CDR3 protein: CASSYPRGQPMNTEAFF; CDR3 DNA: TGCGCCAGCAGCTACCCACGAGGACAGCCTATGAACACTGAAGCTTTCTTT
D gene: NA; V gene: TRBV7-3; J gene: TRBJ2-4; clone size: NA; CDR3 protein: CASSSQAKNIQYF; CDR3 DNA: TGTGCCAGCAGCAGCCAAGCCAAAAACATTCAGTACTTC
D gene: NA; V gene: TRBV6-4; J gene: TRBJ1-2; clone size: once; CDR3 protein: CASSDSSAGAYGYTF; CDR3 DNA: TGTGCCAGCAGTGACTCGAGTGCAGGGGCCTATGGCTACACCTTC
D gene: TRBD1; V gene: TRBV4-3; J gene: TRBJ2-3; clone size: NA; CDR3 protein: CASSLVRTGGSDTQYF; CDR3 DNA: TGCGCCAGCAGCCTAGTTCGGACAGGGGGCTCAGATACGCAGTATTTT
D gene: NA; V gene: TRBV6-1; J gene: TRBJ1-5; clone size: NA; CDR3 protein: CASSENRVGNQPQHF; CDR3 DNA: TGTGCCAGCAGTGAAAACAGGGTTGGGAATCAGCCCCAGCATTTT
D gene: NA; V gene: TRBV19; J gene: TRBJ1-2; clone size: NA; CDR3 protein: CASSTVISGYTF; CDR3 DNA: TGTGCCAGTAGTACGGTAATTAGTGGCTACACCTTC
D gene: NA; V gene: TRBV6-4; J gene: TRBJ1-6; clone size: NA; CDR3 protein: CASRAQSSYNSPLHF; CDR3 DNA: TGTGCCAGCAGGGCACAGAGCTCCTATAATTCACCCCTCCACTTT
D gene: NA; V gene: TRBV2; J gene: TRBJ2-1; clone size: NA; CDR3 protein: CASSEGLGSYNEQFF; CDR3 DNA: TGTGCCAGCAGTGAAGGACTTGGCTCCTACAATGAGCAGTTCTTC
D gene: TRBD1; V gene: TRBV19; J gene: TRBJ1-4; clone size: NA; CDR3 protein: CASNRGQNEKLFF; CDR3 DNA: TGTGCCAGTAACCGGGGACAGAATGAAAAACTGTTTTTT
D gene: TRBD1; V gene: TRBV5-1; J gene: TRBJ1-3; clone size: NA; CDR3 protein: CASSLAPPGQGTGNTIYF; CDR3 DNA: TGCGCCAGCAGCTTGGCTCCACCGGGACAGGGAACTGGAAACACCATATATTTT
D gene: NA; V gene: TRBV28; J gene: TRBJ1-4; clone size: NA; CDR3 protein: CASSATGYRGEKLFF; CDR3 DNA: TGTGCCAGCAGTGCTACAGGGTATAGGGGCGAAAAACTGTTTTTT